The T cell receptor beta chain described here comes from a study of blood T cell repertoires in COVID-19. Overall study context: Sources were T cells, B-cell-depleted T cells, or PBMCs; the material itself was cDNA or gDNA.

V was pared by 3 bases and J by 10 bases, with 7 bases between. This CDR3 region has 11 residues. Germline V lookup: CDR1 SGHDN, CDR2 FVKESK. This table comes from immunoSEQ multiplex PCR, and its TCRdb copy is limited to in-frame clones, with some not included. In the table there are about 280,000 clones, approximately 86% of which are singletons. Sequenced sample: peripheral blood. This clonotype was sampled from a woman in her 70s with COVID-19, enrolled during active disease. The chain combines TRBV14 with TRBJ2-1; tentatively, D is TRBD2 (6 bases). This CDR3 is CASSHGGEQFF. CDR3 DNA sequence: TGTGCCAGCAGCCATGGGGGGGAGCAGTTCTTC.